The 2 T cell receptor beta chains presented below share a single source sample, sequenced in a study of post-analysis software for immune sequencing data. Incorporated into the TCR beta cDNA libraries were unique molecular identifiers, which served to reduce PCR and sequencing biases. TCRdb re-analysed the PCR reads in MiXCR, keeping a single row per CDR3 protein. The data contain roughly 730,000 distinct CDR3 sequences, less than 35% of them singletons. For these TCRs, the target antigens are not known. Study-wide points: The study found TRBV5-6, TRBV5-1 and TRBV20-1 among 4 or 5 TRBV segments more frequent in patients than controls.

Sequencing input: blood. The receptors derive from a girl aged 10 to 17 with multiple sclerosis.

This chain uses TRBV20-1 with TRBJ1-1; D is ambiguous. Germline V gives CDR1 DFQATT, CDR2 SNEGSKA (reference sequence). The CDR3 contains 12 residues. V lost 2 bases and J 1 base, leaving 5 bases between the germline ends. For the CDR3, the DNA is TGCAGTGCTAGACGGCAGAACACTGAAGCTTTCTTT. Translation gives CSARRQNTEAFF.

Comment on this clonotype: Mismatch with germline at one junction end may stem from a read error. The rearrangement joins TRBV10-1 to TRBJ2-2; 8 positions agree with TRBD2. The CDR3 loop spans 14 amino acids. Germline CDR1 is WNHNN and CDR2 is SYGVQD (reference sequence). The CDR3 loop reads CASGESGGPGELFF. The CDR3 DNA sequence: TGCGCCAGCGGTGAATCGGGAGGGCCCGGGGAGCTGTTTTTT.